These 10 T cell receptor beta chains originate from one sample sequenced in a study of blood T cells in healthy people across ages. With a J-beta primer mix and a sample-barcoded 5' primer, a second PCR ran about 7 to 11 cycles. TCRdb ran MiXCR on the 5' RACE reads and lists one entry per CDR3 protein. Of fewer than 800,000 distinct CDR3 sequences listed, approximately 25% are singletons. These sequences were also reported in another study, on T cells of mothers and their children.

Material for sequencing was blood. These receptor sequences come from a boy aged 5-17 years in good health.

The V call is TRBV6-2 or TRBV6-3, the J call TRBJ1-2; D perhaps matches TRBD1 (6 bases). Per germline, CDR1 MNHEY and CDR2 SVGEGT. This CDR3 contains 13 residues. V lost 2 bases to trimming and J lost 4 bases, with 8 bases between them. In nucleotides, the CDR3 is TGTGCCAGCAGTTACCAGGGGAGCTATGGCTACACCTTC. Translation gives CASSYQGSYGYTF.

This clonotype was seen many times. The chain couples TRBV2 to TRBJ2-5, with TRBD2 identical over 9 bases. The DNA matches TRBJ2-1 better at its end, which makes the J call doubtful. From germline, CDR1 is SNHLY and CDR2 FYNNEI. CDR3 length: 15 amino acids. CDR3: CASSGGLAGLVEQFF. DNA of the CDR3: TGTGCCAGCAGTGGAGGTCTAGCGGGATTGGTTGAGCAGTTCTTC.

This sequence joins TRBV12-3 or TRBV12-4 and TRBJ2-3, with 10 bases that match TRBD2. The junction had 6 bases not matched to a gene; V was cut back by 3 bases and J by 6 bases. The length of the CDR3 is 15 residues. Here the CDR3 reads CASSFSSGGSDTQYF. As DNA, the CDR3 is TGTGCCAGCAGTTTTTCTAGCGGGGGTTCGGATACGCAGTATTTT.

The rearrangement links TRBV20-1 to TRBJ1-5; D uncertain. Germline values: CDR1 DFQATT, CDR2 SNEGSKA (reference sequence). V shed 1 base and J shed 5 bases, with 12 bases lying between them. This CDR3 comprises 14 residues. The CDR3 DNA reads TGCAGTGCTAGAGGGCCGGAATTGGATCAGCCCCAGCATTTT. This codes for CSARGPELDQPQHF.

The CDR3 DNA reads as TGTGCCAGCAGGGCGATCGGGAGGCGGGAAGATGAGCAGTTCTTC. Protein: CASRAIGRREDEQFF. This rearrangement joins TRBV7-9 to TRBJ2-1, with 7 positions matching TRBD2. The CDR3 has 15 residues. J lost 8 bases, V lost 6 bases, and 13 bases had no gene match. Germline assignment: CDR1 SEHNR and CDR2 FQNEAQ (reference sequence).

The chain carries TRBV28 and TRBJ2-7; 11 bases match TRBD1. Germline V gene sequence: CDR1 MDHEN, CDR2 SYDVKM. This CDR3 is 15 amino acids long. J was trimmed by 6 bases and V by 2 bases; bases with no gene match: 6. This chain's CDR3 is CASSLSGTGGSEQYF. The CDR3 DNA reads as TGTGCCAGCAGTTTAAGCGGGACAGGGGGAAGCGAGCAGTACTTC.

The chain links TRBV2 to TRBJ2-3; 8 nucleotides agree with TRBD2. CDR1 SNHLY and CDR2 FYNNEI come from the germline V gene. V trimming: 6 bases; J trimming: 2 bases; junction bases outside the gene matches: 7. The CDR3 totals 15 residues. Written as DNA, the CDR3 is TGTGCCAGCAGCGCCAGCGGGAGCGTCACAGATACGCAGTATTTT. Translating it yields CASSASGSVTDTQYF. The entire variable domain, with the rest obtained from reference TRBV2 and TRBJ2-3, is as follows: EPEVTQTPSHQVTQMGQEVILRCVPISNHLYFYWYRQILGQKVEFLVSFYNNEISEKSEIFDDQFSVERPDGSNFTLKIRSTKLEDSAMYFCASSASGSVTDTQYFGPGTRLTVL.

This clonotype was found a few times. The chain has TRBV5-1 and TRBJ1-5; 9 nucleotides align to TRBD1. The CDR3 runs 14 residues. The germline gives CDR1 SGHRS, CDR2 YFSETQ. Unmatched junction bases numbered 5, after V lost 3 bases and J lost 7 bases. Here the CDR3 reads CASSWGQGDQPQHF. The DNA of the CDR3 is TGCGCCAGCAGCTGGGGACAGGGTGACCAGCCCCAGCATTTT.

This CDR3 reads CASSSSSLEDEQFF. CDR3 in DNA: TGTGCCAGCAGTTCCTCCTCCTTAGAGGATGAGCAGTTCTTC. The chain couples TRBV12-3 or TRBV12-4 to TRBJ2-1; D uncertain. Trimming removed 4 bases at V and 8 bases at J, with 15 bases between. This CDR3 spans 14 amino acids.

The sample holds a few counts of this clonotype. DNA of the CDR3: TGTGCCAGCAGCTTACAGGGAGATCATACTGAAGCTTTCTTT. It codes for CASSLQGDHTEAFF. This chain uses TRBV7-9 with TRBJ1-1, with D tentatively TRBD1 (5 bases). Germline values: CDR1 SEHNR, CDR2 FQNEAQ (reference sequence). This CDR3 is 14 amino acids long. Trimming left V 2 bases short and J 5 bases short, with 12 bases between.